The clone carrying this TCR beta chain has at least ten counts. The antigen remains undetermined. The time point was: newly diagnosed GD, antithyroid drugs for less than 3 months. From PBMCs, RNA was extracted and then used to make the TCR library. Construction of TCR beta libraries relied on iRepertoire HTBI primers and on Arm-PCR targeting CDR3 regions. TCRdb called the multiplex PCR reads again in MiXCR, with one record for every CDR3 protein. The table shows some 320,000 distinct CDR3 sequences, with 15% to 20% occurring only once. This entry comes from a study of regulatory T cells in long-lasting Graves disease. The study's findings and limits: Compared with new cases, persistent Graves' patients showed reduced TCR diversity.

The source of this sequence is a female donor with Graves disease. The starting material was peripheral blood mononuclear cells (PBMCs), obtained at new diagnosis, from a patient treated with antithyroid drugs.

The chain's CDR3 is CASSLSGTPNGELFF. The CDR3, as DNA: TGTGCCAGCAGTCTATCCGGAACGCCCAACGGGGAGCTGTTTTTT. The chain employs TRBV12-3 or TRBV12-4 and TRBJ2-2; D is unclear. Trimming removed 5 bases at V and 7 bases at J, with 17 bases between. The CDR3 has 15 amino acids.